This TCR beta chain was identified during a study of CD8+CD57+ T cells in acquired aplastic anemia (dated by TCRdb to 2016 to 2019). For the study in its entirety: On average, sorted CD4+ and CD8+ cells yielded 3.2 ug of extracted DNA, with a range of roughly 0.19 to 27.4 ug.

Profiling of TCR beta VDJ combinations and CDR3 sequences used genomic DNA as the template. TCR repertoire sequencing was run on an Illumina HiSeq 2000. The original pipeline was this. Repertoire assessment relied on Simpson's diversity index, CDR3 size and DJ length profiles, and TRBV/TRBJ rearrangement plots. The immunodominant clone was defined as the most abundant DNA sequence in deep sequencing data. CDR3 amino acid sequences were checked for sharing across subjects and were also compared against the VDJdb database and published repertoires. Clones were called with MiXCR by TCRdb after fastp trimmed the public reads at Q25, and only in-frame beta chains were retained. CDR3 protein duplicates are merged, each entry listing the most common genes and DNA. These V and J calls rely on TCRdb rather than the paper's analysis. Across this sample there are about 270,000 distinct CDR3 sequences, with about 56% seen only once. Approximately 8.2% of the sample lies in the top ten.

With regard to this clonotype: This clone's antigen is unknown. The junction does not match germline at one end; this may be a read error.

What the authors observed across the whole study: No significant difference in CD8+ Simpson's diversity was found between patients and healthy controls (P=0.060). Some 30 CD8+ CDR3 sequences were found to be shared between patients and controls, but these sequences appeared to be highly expressed in patients and within the immunodominant clones of the patients.

The germline V gene supplies CDR1 KGHDR and CDR2 SFDVKD. The CDR3, cysteine through phenylalanine, is 16 amino acids long. Only CDR3 DNA is held: 48 bases, read in frame from base 1. In the study, sorted CD4+ and CD8+ blood T cells from patients with severe aplastic anemia and from healthy subjects underwent deep sequencing of TCR repertoires. Ficoll-Paque density gradient centrifugation was used to isolate peripheral blood mononuclear cells. Before DNA was extracted, CD4+ and CD8+ T cells were sorted using either FACS or magnetic beads. The receptor was isolated from a human donor with severe aplastic anemia or a healthy control (not recorded which). Recombination linked TRBV24-1 to TRBJ2-5; 7 junctional bases match TRBD2. The sample was sorted CD4+, CD8+, or CD8+CD57+ T cells (not recorded which) from PBMCs. The nucleotides are TGTGCCACCAGTGATTTGAGCGGGGACTTCCAAAAGACCCAGTACTTC. Translation gives CATSDLSGDFQKTQYF.